This TCR beta chain is from a study of early T cells in non-severe SARS-CoV-2 infection. In the study overall: Sequencing targeted bulk RNA from unsorted whole blood, leaving chains unpaired.

Unique molecular identifiers (one per individual cDNA molecule) were attached. From the 5' RACE reads, TCRdb called clonotypes with MiXCR, one entry per CDR3 protein. In the table there are 70,000 or so distinct CDR3 sequences, more than 9% of which are singletons. Per germline, CDR1 MNHEY and CDR2 SMNVEV (reference sequence). The CDR3 contains 14 residues. J was trimmed by 5 bases and V by 6 bases; bases with no gene match: 4. What was sequenced was whole blood. The receptor's source is an adult who was a healthcare worker with PCR-confirmed SARS-CoV-2 infection or an uninfected control (not recorded which). The genes are TRBV27 and TRBJ2-3; 11 bases fit TRBD2. DNA for the CDR3: TGTGCCAGCAGAGGACTAGCGGGCGGAGATACGCAGTATTTT. This translates into CASRGLAGGDTQYF.